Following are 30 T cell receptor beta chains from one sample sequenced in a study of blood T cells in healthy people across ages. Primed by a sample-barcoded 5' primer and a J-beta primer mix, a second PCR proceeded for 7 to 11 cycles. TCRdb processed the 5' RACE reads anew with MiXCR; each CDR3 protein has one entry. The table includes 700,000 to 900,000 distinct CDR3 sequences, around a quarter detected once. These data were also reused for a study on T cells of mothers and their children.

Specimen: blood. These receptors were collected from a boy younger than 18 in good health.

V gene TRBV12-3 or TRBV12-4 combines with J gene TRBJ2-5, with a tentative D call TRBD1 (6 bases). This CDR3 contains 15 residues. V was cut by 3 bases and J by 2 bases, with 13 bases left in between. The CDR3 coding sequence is TGTGCCAGCAGTTTGTGGAACAGGGCGCAAGAGACCCAGTACTTC. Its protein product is CASSLWNRAQETQYF.

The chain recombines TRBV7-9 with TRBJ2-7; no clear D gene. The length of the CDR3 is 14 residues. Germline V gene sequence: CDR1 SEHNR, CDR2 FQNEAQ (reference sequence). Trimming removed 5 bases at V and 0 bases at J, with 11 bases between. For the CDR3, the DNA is TGTGCCAGCAGCCTTACCTTGAGCTCCTACGAGCAGTACTTC. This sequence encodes CASSLTLSSYEQYF.

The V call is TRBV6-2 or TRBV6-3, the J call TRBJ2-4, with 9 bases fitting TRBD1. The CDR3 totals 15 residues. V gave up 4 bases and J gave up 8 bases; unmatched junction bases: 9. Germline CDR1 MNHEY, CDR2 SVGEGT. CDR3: CASSWPGQGDDIQYF. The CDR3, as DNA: TGTGCCAGCAGTTGGCCGGGACAGGGTGACGACATTCAGTACTTC.

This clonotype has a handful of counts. In DNA form, the CDR3 reads TGTGCCAGCACTACAGGGAATCTAGGCGGCTACACCTTC. Translating gives CASTTGNLGGYTF. The chain employs TRBV25-1 and TRBJ1-2; a weak D match, TRBD1 (6 bases). The CDR3 sequence is 13 residues long. The V end was cut by 7 bases, the J end by 8 bases, with 17 bases between. Germline values: CDR1 MGHDK, CDR2 SYGVNS.

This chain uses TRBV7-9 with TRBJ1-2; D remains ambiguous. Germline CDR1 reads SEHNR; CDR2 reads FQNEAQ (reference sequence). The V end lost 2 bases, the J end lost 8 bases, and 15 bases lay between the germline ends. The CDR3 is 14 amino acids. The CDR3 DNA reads TGTGCCAGCAGCTTACCCCAGATACGGAGAGGCTACACCTTC. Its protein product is CASSLPQIRRGYTF. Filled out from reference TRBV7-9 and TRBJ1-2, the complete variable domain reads DTGVSQNPRHKITKRGQNVTFRCDPISEHNRLYWYRQTLGQGPEFLTYFQNEAQLEKSRLLSDRFSAERPKGSFSTLEIQRTEQGDSAMYLCASSLPQIRRGYTFGSGTRLTVV.

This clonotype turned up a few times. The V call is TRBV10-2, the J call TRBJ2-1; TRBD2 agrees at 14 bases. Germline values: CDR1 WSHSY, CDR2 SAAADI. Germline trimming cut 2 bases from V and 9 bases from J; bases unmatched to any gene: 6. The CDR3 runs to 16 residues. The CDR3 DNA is TGCGCCAGCAGTGAGGTTCGACTAGCGGGGGGGCTTGAGCAGTTCTTC. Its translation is CASSEVRLAGGLEQFF.

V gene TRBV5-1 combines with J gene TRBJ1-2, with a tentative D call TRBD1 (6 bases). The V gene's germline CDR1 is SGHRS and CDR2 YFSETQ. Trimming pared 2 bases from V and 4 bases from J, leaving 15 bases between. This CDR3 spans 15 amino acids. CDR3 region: CASSFPGDDFYGYTF. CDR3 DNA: TGCGCCAGCAGCTTCCCAGGGGATGATTTCTATGGCTACACCTTC.

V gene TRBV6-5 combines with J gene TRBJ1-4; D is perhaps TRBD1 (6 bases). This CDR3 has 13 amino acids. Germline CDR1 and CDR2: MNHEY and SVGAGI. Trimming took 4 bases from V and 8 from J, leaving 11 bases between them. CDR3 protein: CASSSGASEKLFF. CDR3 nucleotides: TGTGCCAGCAGTTCAGGGGCGAGCGAAAAACTGTTTTTT.

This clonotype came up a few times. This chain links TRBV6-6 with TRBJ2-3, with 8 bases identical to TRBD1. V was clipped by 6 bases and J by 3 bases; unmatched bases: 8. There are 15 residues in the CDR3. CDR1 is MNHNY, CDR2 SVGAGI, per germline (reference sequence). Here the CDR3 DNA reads TGTGCCAGCAGCTTCGGGACAGGCCATACAGATACGCAGTATTTT. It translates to CASSFGTGHTDTQYF.

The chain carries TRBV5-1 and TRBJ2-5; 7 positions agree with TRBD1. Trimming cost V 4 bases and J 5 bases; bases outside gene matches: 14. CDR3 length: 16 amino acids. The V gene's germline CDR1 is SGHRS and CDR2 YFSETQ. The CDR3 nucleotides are TGCGCCAGCAGCGATGGGACAGACAATGAGCTGGAGACCCAGTACTTC. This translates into CASSDGTDNELETQYF.

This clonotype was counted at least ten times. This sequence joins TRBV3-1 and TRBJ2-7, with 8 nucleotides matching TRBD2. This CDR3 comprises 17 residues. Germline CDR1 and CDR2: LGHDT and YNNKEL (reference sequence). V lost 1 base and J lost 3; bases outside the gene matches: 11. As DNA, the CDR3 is TGTGCCAGCAGCCAAGTTGGAGCGGGGGAGATTGGCTACGAGCAGTACTTC. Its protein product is CASSQVGAGEIGYEQYF.

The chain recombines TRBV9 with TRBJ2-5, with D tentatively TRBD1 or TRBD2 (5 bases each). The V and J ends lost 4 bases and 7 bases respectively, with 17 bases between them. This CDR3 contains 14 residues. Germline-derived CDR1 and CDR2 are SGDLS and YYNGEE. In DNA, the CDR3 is TGTGCCAGCAGCCCGGGATTTGGGCAGGGGACCCAGTACTTC. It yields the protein CASSPGFGQGTQYF.

The CDR3 protein is CASSQQGSGETQYF. DNA of the CDR3: TGTGCCAGCAGCCAACAGGGTTCGGGGGAGACCCAGTACTTC. V and J are TRBV3-1 and TRBJ2-1; D may be TRBD1 or TRBD2 (5 bases each). The J call may not be correct, given that the DNA end is closer to TRBJ2-5. CDR1 is LGHDT, CDR2 YNNKEL, per germline (reference sequence). The CDR3 runs 14 residues.

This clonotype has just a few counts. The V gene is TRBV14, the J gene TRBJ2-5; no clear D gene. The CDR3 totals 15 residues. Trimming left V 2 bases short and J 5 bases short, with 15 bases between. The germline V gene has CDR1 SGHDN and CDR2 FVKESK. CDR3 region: CASSQLVGRRETQYF. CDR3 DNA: TGTGCCAGCAGCCAACTCGTGGGAAGAAGGGAGACCCAGTACTTC. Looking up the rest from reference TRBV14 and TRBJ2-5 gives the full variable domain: EAGVTQFPSHSVIEKGQTVTLRCDPISGHDNLYWYRRVMGKEIKFLLHFVKESKQDESGMPNNRFLAERTGGTYSTLKVQPAELEDSGVYFCASSQLVGRRETQYFGPGTRLLVL.

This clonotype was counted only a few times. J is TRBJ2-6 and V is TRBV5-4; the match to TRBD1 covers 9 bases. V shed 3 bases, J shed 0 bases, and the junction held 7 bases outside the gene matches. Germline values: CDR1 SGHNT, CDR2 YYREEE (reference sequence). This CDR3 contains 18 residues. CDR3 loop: CASSSGTGKRSGANVLTF. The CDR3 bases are TGTGCCAGCAGCTCCGGGACAGGGAAACGCTCTGGGGCCAACGTCCTGACTTTC.

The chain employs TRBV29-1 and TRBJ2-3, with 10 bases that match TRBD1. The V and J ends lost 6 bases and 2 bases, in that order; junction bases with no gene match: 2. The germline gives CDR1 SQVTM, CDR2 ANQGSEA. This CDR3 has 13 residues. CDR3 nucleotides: TGCAGCGTGGGGACAGGGGACACAGATACGCAGTATTTT. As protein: CSVGTGDTDTQYF.

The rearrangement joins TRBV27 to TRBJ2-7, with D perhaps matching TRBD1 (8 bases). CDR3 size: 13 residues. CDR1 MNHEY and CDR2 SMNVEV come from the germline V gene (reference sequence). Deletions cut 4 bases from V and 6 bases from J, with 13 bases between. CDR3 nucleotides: TGTGCCAGCAGTTCACAGGGGGGGATCGAGCAGTACTTC. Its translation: CASSSQGGIEQYF.

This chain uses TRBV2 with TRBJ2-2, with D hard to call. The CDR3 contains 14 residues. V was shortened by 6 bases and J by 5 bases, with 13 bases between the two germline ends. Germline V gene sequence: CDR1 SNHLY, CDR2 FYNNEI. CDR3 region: CASSQPAGTGELFF. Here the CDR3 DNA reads TGTGCCAGCAGCCAACCCGCTGGGACCGGGGAGCTGTTTTTT. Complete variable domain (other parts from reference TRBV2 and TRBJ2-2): EPEVTQTPSHQVTQMGQEVILRCVPISNHLYFYWYRQILGQKVEFLVSFYNNEISEKSEIFDDQFSVERPDGSNFTLKIRSTKLEDSAMYFCASSQPAGTGELFFGEGSRLTVL.

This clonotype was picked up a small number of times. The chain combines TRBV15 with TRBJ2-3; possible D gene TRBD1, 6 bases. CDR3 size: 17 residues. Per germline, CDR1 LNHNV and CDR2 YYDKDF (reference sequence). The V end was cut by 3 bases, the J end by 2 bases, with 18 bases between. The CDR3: CATSRDGGQSFTDTQYF. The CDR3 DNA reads TGTGCCACCAGCAGGGACGGCGGACAGTCCTTCACAGATACGCAGTATTTT.

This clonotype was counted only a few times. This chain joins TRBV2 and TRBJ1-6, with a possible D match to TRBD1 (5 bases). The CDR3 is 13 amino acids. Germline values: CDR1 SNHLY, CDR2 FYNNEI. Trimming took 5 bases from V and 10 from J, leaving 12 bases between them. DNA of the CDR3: TGTGCCAGCAGTAAGGGGTATGGGTCACCCCTCCACTTT. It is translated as CASSKGYGSPLHF.

In DNA form, the CDR3 reads TGTGCCAGCAGTAGGCTATTGGGGTACAACTATGGCTACACCTTC. Translating it yields CASSRLLGYNYGYTF. The V and J genes are TRBV6-5 and TRBJ1-2, with D hard to call. V lost 5 bases, J lost 2 bases, and 15 bases lay in between. Germline V CDR1 and CDR2: MNHEY, SVGAGI. CDR3 size: 15 residues.

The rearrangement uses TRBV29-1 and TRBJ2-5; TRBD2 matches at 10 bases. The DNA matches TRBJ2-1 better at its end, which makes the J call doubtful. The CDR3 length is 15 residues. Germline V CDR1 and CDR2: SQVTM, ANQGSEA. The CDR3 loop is CSVAVGLAGDNEQFF. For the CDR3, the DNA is TGCAGCGTTGCCGTAGGGCTAGCGGGGGACAATGAGCAGTTCTTC.

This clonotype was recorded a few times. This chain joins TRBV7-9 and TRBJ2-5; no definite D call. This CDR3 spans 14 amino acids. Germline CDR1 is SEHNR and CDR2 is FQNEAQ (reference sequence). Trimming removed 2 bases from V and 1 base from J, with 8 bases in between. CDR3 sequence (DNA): TGTGCCAGCAGCTTAAGGTCCGTCCAAGAGACCCAGTACTTC. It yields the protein CASSLRSVQETQYF.

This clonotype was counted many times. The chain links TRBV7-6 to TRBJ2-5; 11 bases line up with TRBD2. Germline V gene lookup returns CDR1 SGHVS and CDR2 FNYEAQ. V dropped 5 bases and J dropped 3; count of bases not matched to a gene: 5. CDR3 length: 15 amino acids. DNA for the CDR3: TGTGCCAGCAGCCTCCTGACTAGCGGGGAAGAGACCCAGTACTTC. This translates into CASSLLTSGEETQYF.

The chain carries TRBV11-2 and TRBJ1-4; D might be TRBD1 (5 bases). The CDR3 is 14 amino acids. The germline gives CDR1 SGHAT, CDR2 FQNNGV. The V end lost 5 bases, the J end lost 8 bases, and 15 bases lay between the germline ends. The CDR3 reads CASSPGRGEEKLFF. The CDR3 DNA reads TGTGCCAGCAGCCCGGGACGGGGAGAAGAAAAACTGTTTTTT.

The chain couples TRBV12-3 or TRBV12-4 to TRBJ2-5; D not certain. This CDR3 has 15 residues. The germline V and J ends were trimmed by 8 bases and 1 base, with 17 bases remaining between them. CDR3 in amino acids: CASARTGRFQETQYF. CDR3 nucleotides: TGTGCCAGCGCACGTACCGGGCGATTCCAAGAGACCCAGTACTTC.

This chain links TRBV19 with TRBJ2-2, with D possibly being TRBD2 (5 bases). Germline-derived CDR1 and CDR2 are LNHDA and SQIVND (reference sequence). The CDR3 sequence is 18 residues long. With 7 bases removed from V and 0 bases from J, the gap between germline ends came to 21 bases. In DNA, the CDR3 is TGTGCCAGTAACTTTGCCGGTCTATTCGGGACGAACACCGGGGAGCTGTTTTTT. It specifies CASNFAGLFGTNTGELFF.

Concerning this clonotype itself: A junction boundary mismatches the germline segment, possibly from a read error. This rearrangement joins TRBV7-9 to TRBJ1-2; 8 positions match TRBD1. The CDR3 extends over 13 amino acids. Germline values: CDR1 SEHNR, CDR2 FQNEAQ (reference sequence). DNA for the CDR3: TGTGCCAGCAGCACCGGGACAGGAATCGGCTACACTTTC. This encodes CASSTGTGIGYTF.

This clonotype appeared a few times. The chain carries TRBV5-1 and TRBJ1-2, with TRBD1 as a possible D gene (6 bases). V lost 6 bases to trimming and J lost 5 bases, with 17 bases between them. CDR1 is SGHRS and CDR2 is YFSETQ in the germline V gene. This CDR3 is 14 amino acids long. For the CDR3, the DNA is TGCGCCAGCACCCTCCTTGGTGGACAGTATGGCTACACCTTC. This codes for CASTLLGGQYGYTF.

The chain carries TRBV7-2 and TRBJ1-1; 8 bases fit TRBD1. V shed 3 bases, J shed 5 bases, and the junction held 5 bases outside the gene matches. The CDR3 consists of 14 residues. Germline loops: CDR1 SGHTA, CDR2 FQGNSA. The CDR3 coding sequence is TGTGCCAGCAGCTTCGACAGGGGTAAAACTGAAGCTTTCTTT. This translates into CASSFDRGKTEAFF.